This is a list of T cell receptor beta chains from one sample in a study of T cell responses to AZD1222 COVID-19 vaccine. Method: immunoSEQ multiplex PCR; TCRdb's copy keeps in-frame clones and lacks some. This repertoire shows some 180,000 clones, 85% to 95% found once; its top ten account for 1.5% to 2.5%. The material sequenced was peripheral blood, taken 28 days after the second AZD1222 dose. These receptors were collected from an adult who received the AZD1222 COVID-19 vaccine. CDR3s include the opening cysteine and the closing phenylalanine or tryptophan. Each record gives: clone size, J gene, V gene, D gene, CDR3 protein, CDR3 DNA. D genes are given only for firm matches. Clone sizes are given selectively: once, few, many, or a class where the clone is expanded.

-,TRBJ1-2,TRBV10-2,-,CASSPSKGYTF,TGCGCCAGCAGTCCTAGCAAGGGCTACACCTTC
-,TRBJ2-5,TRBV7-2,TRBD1,CASSLGTGVQETQYF,TGTGCCAGCAGCTTAGGAACAGGGGTACAAGAGACCCAGTACTTC
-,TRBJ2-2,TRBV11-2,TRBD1,CASSLAGGVGELFF,TGTGCCAGCAGCTTAGCAGGGGGCGTTGGGGAGCTGTTTTTT
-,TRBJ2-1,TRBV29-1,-,CSVQGTYNEQFF,TGCAGCGTTCAGGGTACCTACAATGAGCAGTTCTTC
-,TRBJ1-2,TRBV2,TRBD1,CATGQGRGGYTF,TGTGCCACGGGACAGGGGAGGGGTGGCTACACCTTC
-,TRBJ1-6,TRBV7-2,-,CASSNRDDRSPLHF,TGTGCCAGCAGCAACCGGGATGATCGTTCACCCCTCCACTTT
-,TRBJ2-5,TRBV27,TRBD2,CASSWTSSGTSGRQETQYF,TGTGCCAGCAGCTGGACTTCAAGTGGGACTAGCGGGAGGCAGGAGACCCAGTACTTC
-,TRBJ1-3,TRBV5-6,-,CASSSRQAGNTIYF,TGTGCCAGCAGCTCCAGACAGGCTGGAAACACCATATATTTT
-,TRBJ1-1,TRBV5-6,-,CASSFTGGEIAFF,TGTGCCAGCAGCTTCACTGGGGGCGAGATTGCTTTCTTT
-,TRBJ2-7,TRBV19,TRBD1,CATRQGNSYEQYF,TGTGCCACGAGACAGGGGAACTCCTACGAGCAGTACTTC
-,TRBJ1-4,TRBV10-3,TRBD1,CAIRDRVGEKLFF,TGTGCCATCAGGGACAGGGTTGGAGAAAAACTGTTTTTT
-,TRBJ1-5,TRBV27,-,CASSASKGLSNQPQHF,TGTGCCAGCAGTGCCTCAAAGGGGTTAAGCAATCAGCCCCAGCATTTT
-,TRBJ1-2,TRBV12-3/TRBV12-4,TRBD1,CASSRQGARGYTF,TGTGCCAGCAGTCGACAGGGGGCGCGAGGCTACACCTTC
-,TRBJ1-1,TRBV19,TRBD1,CASSFRGRAFF,TGTGCCAGTAGTTTCAGGGGGCGAGCTTTCTTT
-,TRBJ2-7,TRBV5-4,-,CASSWGPRTTYYEQYF,TGTGCCAGCAGCTGGGGCCCGAGGACAACATACTACGAGCAGTACTTC
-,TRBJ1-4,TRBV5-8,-,CASSRDGEKLFF,TGTGCCAGCAGCCGAGACGGTGAAAAACTGTTTTTT
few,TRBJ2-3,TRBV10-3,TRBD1,CAISESGGQGAVMRTDTQYF,TGTGCCATCAGTGAGTCGGGGGGACAGGGGGCCGTGATGCGCACAGATACGCAGTATTTT
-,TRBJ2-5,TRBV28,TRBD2,CASSLVGLAGETQYF,TGTGCCAGCAGTTTAGTAGGACTAGCGGGGGAGACCCAGTACTTC
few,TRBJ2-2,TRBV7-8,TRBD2,CASSTPAGPTGELFF,TGTGCCAGCAGCACGCCAGCGGGGCCCACCGGGGAGCTGTTTTTT
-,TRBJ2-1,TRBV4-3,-,CASSQGSGYNEQFF,TGCGCCAGCAGCCAAGGGTCCGGGTACAATGAGCAGTTCTTC
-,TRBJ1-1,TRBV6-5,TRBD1,CASREGTGNTEAFF,TGTGCCAGCAGAGAGGGGACAGGGAACACTGAAGCTTTCTTT
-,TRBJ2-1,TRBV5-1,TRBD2,CASSLGLAGGGYEQFF,TGCGCCAGCAGCTTGGGACTAGCGGGAGGAGGCTATGAGCAGTTCTTC
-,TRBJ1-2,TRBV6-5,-,CASSPTGQYGYTF,TGTGCCAGCAGTCCGACAGGCCAATATGGCTACACCTTC
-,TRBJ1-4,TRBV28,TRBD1,CASSPGDRGEEKLFF,TGTGCCAGCAGTCCCGGGGACAGGGGAGAGGAAAAACTGTTTTTT